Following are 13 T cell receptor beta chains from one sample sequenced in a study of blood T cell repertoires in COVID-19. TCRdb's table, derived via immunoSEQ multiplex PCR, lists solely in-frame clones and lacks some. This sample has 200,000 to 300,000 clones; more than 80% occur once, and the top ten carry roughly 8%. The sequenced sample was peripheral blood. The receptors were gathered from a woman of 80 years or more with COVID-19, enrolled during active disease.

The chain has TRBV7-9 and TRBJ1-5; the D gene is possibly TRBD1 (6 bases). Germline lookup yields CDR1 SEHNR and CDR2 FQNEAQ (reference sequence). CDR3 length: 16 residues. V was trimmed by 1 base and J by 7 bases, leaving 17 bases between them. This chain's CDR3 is CASSLVTGGADQPQHF. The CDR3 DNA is TGTGCCAGCAGCTTAGTGACGGGGGGCGCGGACCAGCCCCAGCATTTT.

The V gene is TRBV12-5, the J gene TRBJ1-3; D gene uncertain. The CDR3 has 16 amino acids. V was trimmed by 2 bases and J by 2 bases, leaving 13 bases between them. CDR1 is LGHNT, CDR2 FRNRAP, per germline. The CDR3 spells CASGLSGGPAGNTIYF. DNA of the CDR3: TGTGCTAGTGGTTTGAGCGGCGGGCCGGCTGGAAACACCATATATTTT.

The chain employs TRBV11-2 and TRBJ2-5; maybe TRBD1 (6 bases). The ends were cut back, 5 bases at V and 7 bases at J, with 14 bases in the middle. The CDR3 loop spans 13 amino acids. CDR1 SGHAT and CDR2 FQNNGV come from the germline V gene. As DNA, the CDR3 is TGTGCCAGCAGCCCGGGGACATTGGGGACCCAGTACTTC. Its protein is CASSPGTLGTQYF.

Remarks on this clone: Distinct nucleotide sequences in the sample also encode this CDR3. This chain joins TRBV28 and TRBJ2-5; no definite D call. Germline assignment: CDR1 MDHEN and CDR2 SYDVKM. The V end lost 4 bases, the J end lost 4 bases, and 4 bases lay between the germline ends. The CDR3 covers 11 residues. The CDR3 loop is CASSSRETQYF. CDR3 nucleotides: TGTGCCAGCAGTTCCAGAGAGACCCAGTACTTC.

This CDR3 reads CASSLTTGVNTEAFF. The CDR3 nucleotides are TGTGCCAGCAGCTTGACGACAGGGGTGAACACTGAAGCTTTCTTT. The chain uses TRBV5-5 and TRBJ1-1; TRBD1 aligns across 8 bases. This CDR3 is built from 15 residues. V dropped 1 base and J dropped 0; count of bases not matched to a gene: 2. Germline CDR1 is SGHKS and CDR2 is YYEKEE (reference sequence).

The CDR3 loop is CATRTGKEVQPQHF. For the CDR3, the DNA is TGTGCCACCAGAACCGGGAAAGAGGTTCAGCCCCAGCATTTT. This chain joins TRBV10-3 and TRBJ1-5; D unresolved. The CDR3 has 14 amino acids. The V and J ends lost 10 bases and 6 bases respectively, with 19 bases between them. Germline V lookup: CDR1 ENHRY, CDR2 SYGVKD.

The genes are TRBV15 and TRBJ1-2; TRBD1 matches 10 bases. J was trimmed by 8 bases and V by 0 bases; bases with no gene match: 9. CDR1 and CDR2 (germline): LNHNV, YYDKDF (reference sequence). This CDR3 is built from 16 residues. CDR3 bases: TGTGCCACCAGCAGAGATAAGGGACAGGGGTCTCGGGGCTACACCTTC. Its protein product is CATSRDKGQGSRGYTF.

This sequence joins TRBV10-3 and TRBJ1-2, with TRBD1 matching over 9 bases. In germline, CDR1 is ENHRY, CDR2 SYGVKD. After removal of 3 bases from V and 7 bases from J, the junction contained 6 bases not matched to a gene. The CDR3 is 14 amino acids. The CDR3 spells CAISDNRGPSGYTF. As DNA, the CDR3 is TGTGCCATCAGTGACAACAGGGGGCCGAGTGGCTACACCTTC.

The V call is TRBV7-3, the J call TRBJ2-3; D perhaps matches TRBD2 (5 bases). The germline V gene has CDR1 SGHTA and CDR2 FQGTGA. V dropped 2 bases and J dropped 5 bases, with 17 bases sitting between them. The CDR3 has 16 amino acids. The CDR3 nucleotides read TGTGCCAGCAGCTTATTAGGTCAGGCTGGAGGAGATACGCAGTATTTT. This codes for CASSLLGQAGGDTQYF.

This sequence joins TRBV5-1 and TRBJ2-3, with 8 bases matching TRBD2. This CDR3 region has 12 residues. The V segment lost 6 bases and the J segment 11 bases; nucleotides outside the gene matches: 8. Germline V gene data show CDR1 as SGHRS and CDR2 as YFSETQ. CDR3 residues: CASTPGGEGQYF. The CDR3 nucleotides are TGCGCCAGCACTCCCGGGGGGGAGGGGCAGTATTTT.

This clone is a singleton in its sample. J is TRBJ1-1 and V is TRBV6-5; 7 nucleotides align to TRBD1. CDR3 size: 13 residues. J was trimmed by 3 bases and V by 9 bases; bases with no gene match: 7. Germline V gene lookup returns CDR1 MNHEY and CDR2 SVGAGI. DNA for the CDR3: TGTGCCAGTAGACAGGGTGGATACACTGAAGCTTTCTTT. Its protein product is CASRQGGYTEAFF.

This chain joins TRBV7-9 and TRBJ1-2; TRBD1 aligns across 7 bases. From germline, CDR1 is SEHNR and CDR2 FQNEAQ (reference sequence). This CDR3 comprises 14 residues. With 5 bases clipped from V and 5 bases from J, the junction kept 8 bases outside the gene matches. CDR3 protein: CASSRDSLGYGYTF. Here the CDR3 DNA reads TGTGCCAGCAGCCGGGACAGCCTAGGGTATGGCTACACCTTC.

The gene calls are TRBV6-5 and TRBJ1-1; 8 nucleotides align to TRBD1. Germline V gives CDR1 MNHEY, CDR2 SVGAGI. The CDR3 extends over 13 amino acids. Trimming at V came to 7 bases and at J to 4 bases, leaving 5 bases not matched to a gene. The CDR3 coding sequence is TGTGCCAGCATGTCAACAGGGGGCACTGAAGCTTTCTTT. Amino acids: CASMSTGGTEAFF.